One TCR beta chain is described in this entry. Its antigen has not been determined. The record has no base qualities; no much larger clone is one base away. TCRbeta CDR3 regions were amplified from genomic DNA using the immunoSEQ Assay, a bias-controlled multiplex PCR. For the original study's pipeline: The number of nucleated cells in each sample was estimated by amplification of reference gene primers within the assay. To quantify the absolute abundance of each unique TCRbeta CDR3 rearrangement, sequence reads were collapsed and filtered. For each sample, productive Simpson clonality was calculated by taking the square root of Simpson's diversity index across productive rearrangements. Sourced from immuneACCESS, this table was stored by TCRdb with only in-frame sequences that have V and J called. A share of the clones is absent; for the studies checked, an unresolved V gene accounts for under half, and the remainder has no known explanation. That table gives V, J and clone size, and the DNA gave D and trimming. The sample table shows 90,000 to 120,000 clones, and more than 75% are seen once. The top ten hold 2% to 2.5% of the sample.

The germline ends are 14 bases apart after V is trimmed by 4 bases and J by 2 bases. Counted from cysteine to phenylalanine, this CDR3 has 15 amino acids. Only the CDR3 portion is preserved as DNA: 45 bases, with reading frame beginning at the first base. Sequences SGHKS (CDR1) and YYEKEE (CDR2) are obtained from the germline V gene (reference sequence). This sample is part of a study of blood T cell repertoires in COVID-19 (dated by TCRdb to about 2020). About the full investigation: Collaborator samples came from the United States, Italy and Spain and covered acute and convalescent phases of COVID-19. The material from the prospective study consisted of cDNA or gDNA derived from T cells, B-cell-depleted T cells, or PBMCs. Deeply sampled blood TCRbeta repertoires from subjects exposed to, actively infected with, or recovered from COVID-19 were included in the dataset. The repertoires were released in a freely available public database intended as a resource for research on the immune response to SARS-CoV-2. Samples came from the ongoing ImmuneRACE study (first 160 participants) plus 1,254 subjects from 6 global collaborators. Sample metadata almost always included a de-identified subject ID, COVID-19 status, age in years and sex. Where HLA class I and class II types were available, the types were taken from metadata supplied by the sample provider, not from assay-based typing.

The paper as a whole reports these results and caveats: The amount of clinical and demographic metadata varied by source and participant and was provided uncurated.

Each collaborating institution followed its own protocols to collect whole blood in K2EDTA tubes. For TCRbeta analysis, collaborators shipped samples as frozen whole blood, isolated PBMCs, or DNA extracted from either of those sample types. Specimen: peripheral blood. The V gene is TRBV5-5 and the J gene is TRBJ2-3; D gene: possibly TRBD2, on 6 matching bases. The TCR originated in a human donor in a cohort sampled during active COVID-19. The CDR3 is CASSPLADYTDTQYF. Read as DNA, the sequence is TGTGCCAGCAGCCCCTTAGCGGATTACACAGATACGCAGTATTTT.